The 27 T cell receptor beta chains presented below share a single source sample, sequenced in a study of T-cell memory formation after mild COVID-19. TCRdb analysed the 5' RACE reads with MiXCR anew, one entry per CDR3 protein. Altogether 95,000 to 120,000 distinct CDR3 sequences are present, about a fifth being singletons, with the ten largest covering approximately 40%. Sequencing used PBMCs or a T cell subset sorted from them (not recorded which). Receptor source: a man younger than 30 who had mild COVID-19 (a few samples of this study predate the infection). Cell type and time point are not known.

The chain recombines TRBV28 with TRBJ2-7, with 7 nucleotides matching TRBD1. CDR1 is MDHEN, CDR2 SYDVKM, per germline. V lost 3 bases to trimming and J lost 4 bases; unmatched junction nucleotides: 6. This CDR3 has 14 amino acids. The CDR3 DNA is TGTGCCAGCAGTTTTTTACAGGGGCGTTACGAGCAGTACTTC. This translates into CASSFLQGRYEQYF.

This chain links TRBV10-3 with TRBJ1-6; 7 bases align to TRBD1. Looked up from germline, CDR1 is ENHRY and CDR2 is SYGVKD. This CDR3 has 14 residues. After removal of 8 bases from V and 7 bases from J, the junction contained 8 bases not matched to a gene. Here the CDR3 DNA reads TGTGCCATCCGGGCGGAACAGGGGAATTCACCCCTCCACTTT. It encodes CAIRAEQGNSPLHF.

This clonotype was recorded a few times. The rearrangement uses TRBV6-5 and TRBJ2-3; maybe TRBD1 (6 bases). There are 17 residues in the CDR3. Trimming stripped 4 bases from V and 0 bases from J, with 17 bases between. Germline V gene sequence: CDR1 MNHEY, CDR2 SVGAGI. The CDR3 here is CASSSATWGLSTDTQYF. The CDR3 DNA sequence: TGTGCCAGCAGTTCCGCGACGTGGGGGCTAAGCACAGATACGCAGTATTTT.

The gene calls are TRBV5-6 and TRBJ2-3; the match to TRBD1 covers 9 bases. The germline CDR1 and CDR2 sequences are SGHDT and YYEEEE. The J segment lost 1 base and the V segment lost 3 bases, leaving 3 bases of the junction unmatched. The CDR3 runs to 15 residues. CDR3 DNA: TGTGCCAGCAGCTCCAGACAGGGGGGCACAGATACGCAGTATTTT. It specifies CASSSRQGGTDTQYF.

The chain uses TRBV13 and TRBJ2-3, with D perhaps given as TRBD1 or TRBD2 (5 bases each). The CDR3 runs 17 residues. V was shortened by 4 bases and J by 1 base, with 18 bases between the two germline ends. The germline V gene encodes CDR1 PRHDT and CDR2 FYEKMQ (reference sequence). CDR3 region: CASSSEGPTSGTDTQYF. CDR3 bases: TGTGCCAGCAGCTCAGAGGGGCCTACCAGTGGCACAGATACGCAGTATTTT.

The rearrangement links TRBV4-2 to TRBJ1-4; no firm D call. The CDR3 sequence is 12 residues long. V lost 0 bases and J lost 8, with 4 bases in between. CDR1 LGHNA and CDR2 YNFKEQ come from the germline V gene. The CDR3 spells CASSQDEEKLFF. The DNA of the CDR3 is TGTGCCAGCAGCCAAGACGAGGAAAAACTGTTTTTT.

The J gene is TRBJ2-2, the V gene TRBV29-1, with D perhaps TRBD2 (5 bases). CDR3 size: 13 residues. Trimming took 6 bases from V and 3 from J, leaving 11 bases between them. Germline V gene sequence: CDR1 SQVTM, CDR2 ANQGSEA. The CDR3 region is CSVEGLDTGELFF. In nucleotides, the CDR3 is TGCAGCGTCGAGGGCCTTGACACCGGGGAGCTGTTTTTT.

This clonotype was found a few times. This chain links TRBV3-1 with TRBJ2-5; D gene uncertain. V was trimmed by 0 bases and J by 0 bases, leaving 11 bases between them. Germline-derived CDR1 and CDR2 are LGHDT and YNNKEL (reference sequence). The CDR3 totals 16 residues. CDR3 nucleotides: TGTGCCAGCAGCCAAGAGGCTTCGGGTAACCAAGAGACCCAGTACTTC. This sequence encodes CASSQEASGNQETQYF.

The chain links TRBV28 to TRBJ2-1, with 8 nucleotides matching TRBD1. V was clipped by 6 bases and J by 6 bases; unmatched bases: 7. This CDR3 comprises 14 residues. CDR1 is MDHEN, CDR2 SYDVKM, per germline. CDR3 coding DNA: TGTGCCAGCAGACCCCCGGACAGGGCCAATGAGCAGTTCTTC. The encoded protein is CASRPPDRANEQFF.

The rearrangement joins TRBV7-9 to TRBJ2-3; D is perhaps TRBD2 (5 bases). V was trimmed by 5 bases and J by 2 bases, leaving 17 bases between them. CDR1 and CDR2 (germline): SEHNR, FQNEAQ (reference sequence). The CDR3 loop spans 16 amino acids. The DNA for the CDR3 is TGTGCCAGCAGCCCCCGCGGGCAGGATAACACAGATACGCAGTATTTT. This sequence encodes CASSPRGQDNTDTQYF.

This clonotype was counted only a few times. CDR3: CASSQDLRRDMNTEAFF. The CDR3 DNA reads as TGTGCCAGCAGCCAAGATCTGAGAAGGGACATGAACACTGAAGCTTTCTTT. This chain links TRBV4-2 with TRBJ1-1; possibly TRBD1 for D (6 bases). The CDR3 consists of 17 residues. V was pared by 0 bases and J by 0 bases, with 14 bases between. From germline, CDR1 is LGHNA and CDR2 YNFKEQ.

The chain has TRBV14 and TRBJ1-2, with D unclear. CDR3 length equals 13 residues. Germline CDR1 is SGHDN and CDR2 is FVKESK. V lost 4 bases and J lost 4, with 10 bases in between. The CDR3, as DNA: TGTGCCAGCAGCCTAGACGGATTCTATGGCTACACCTTC. This sequence encodes CASSLDGFYGYTF.

The genes are TRBV23-1 and TRBJ2-3; D gene ambiguous. TRBV23-1 is an ORF, and what it does is uncertain. This CDR3 has 15 amino acids. V was cut by 0 bases and J by 5 bases, with 12 bases left in between. CDR3 sequence (DNA): TGCGCCAGCAGTCAATCGATATTAGGTGGAGATACGCAGTATTTT. It yields the protein CASSQSILGGDTQYF.

V and J are TRBV27 and TRBJ2-7, with D possibly TRBD2 on 7 matching bases. Per germline, CDR1 MNHEY and CDR2 SMNVEV (reference sequence). The germline V and J ends were trimmed by 3 bases and 3 bases, with 15 bases remaining between them. CDR3 size: 15 residues. The CDR3, as DNA: TGTGCCAGCAGTTTGGGGGGGCAGGGACTCTACGAGCAGTACTTC. Its translation is CASSLGGQGLYEQYF.

The table lists this clonotype with a few counts. CDR3 in DNA: TGTGCCAGCAGTGGGGGGCCCCAGCATTTT. This sequence encodes CASSGGPQHF. The rearrangement uses TRBV6-1 and TRBJ1-5; no clear D. The germline V gene has CDR1 MNHNS and CDR2 SASEGT. V lost 4 bases and J 9 bases, leaving 4 bases between the germline ends. The CDR3 consists of 10 residues.

The table lists this clonotype with many counts. The chain carries TRBV12-3 or TRBV12-4 and TRBJ2-2, with D unresolved. V dropped 3 bases and J dropped 4 bases, with 9 bases sitting between them. This CDR3 has 14 residues. CDR3 region: CASSLGGSTGELFF. The CDR3 DNA reads as TGTGCCAGCAGTTTGGGTGGTAGCACCGGGGAGCTGTTTTTT.

The rearrangement links TRBV2 to TRBJ2-4, with 7 nucleotides matching TRBD1. Per the germline V gene, CDR1 is SNHLY and CDR2 is FYNNEI. The CDR3 is 12 residues long. V shed 4 bases, J shed 12 bases, and the junction held 6 bases outside the gene matches. CDR3: CASSGDRANQYF. The DNA for the CDR3 is TGTGCCAGCAGTGGGGACAGAGCTAATCAGTACTTC.

There are a few counts of this clonotype. The chain uses TRBV7-2 and TRBJ1-6, with D hard to call. CDR1 is SGHTA, CDR2 FQGNSA, per germline. There are 14 residues in the CDR3. The V end was cut by 0 bases, the J end by 11 bases, with 11 bases between. The DNA for the CDR3 is TGTGCCAGCAGCTTAGCGCTAGCTGGACCACCCCTCCACTTT. Translation: CASSLALAGPPLHF.

In this sample, this clonotype turned up a few times. The chain links TRBV6-5 to TRBJ2-1, with D possibly TRBD1 on 5 matching bases. Germline V gene sequence: CDR1 MNHEY, CDR2 SVGAGI. This CDR3 has 13 residues. Trimming took off 2 bases at V and 6 bases at J, with 8 bases between the two ends. CDR3 bases: TGTGCCAGCAGTTACCAGGGTTCCAATGAGCAGTTCTTC. Translating it yields CASSYQGSNEQFF.

This clonotype was observed a handful of times. The V gene is TRBV3-1, the J gene TRBJ2-7; D perhaps matches TRBD1 (5 bases). The CDR3 totals 16 residues. Germline values: CDR1 LGHDT, CDR2 YNNKEL (reference sequence). The V end was cut by 0 bases, the J end by 2 bases, with 14 bases between. The CDR3 coding sequence is TGTGCCAGCAGCCAAGACGACAGACCTTTGGCCTACGAGCAGTACGTC. Protein: CASSQDDRPLAYEQYV.

This clonotype was counted a few times. This chain connects TRBV30 to TRBJ2-6; a weak D match, TRBD2 (6 bases). The CDR3 is made up of 14 amino acids. With 2 bases removed from V and 2 bases from J, the gap between germline ends came to 7 bases. Germline V gene sequence: CDR1 GTSNPN, CDR2 SVGIG (reference sequence). In DNA form, the CDR3 reads TGTGCCTGGAGTCCGGGGGCTGGGGCCAACGTCCTGACTTTC. Amino acid sequence: CAWSPGAGANVLTF.

Written as DNA, the CDR3 is TGTGCCAGCAGACAGTTCCTTTACGAGCAGTACTTC. Its translation: CASRQFLYEQYF. This chain uses TRBV2 with TRBJ2-7; D is unclear. This CDR3 comprises 12 residues. Germline CDR1 SNHLY, CDR2 FYNNEI. V lost 6 bases and J lost 4, with 10 bases in between.

This clonotype came up a few times. This rearrangement joins TRBV18 to TRBJ1-1, with 8 positions matching TRBD1. J gave up 1 base and V 2 bases, and 3 bases lay outside the gene matches. The CDR3 extends over 15 amino acids. Germline V gene lookup returns CDR1 KGHSH and CDR2 LQKENI. DNA for the CDR3: TGTGCCAGCTCACCAGGACAGGGTGGGAACACTGAAGCTTTCTTT. This encodes CASSPGQGGNTEAFF.

This clonotype showed up just a few times. The rearrangement joins TRBV15 to TRBJ2-7; 10 positions agree with TRBD2. With 5 bases clipped from V and 5 bases from J, the junction kept 9 bases outside the gene matches. CDR1 LNHNV and CDR2 YYDKDF come from the germline V gene (reference sequence). This CDR3 region has 15 residues. DNA for the CDR3: TGTGCCACCAGCGGGGCAGCGGGGGGGGGGCACGAGCAGTACTTC. This sequence encodes CATSGAAGGGHEQYF.

In its sample, this clonotype was seen a few times. CDR3 in amino acids: CASSPPHRGPLVEQYF. The CDR3 coding sequence is TGTGCCAGCAGCCCGCCCCACAGGGGCCCGTTGGTCGAGCAGTACTTC. The chain links TRBV11-2 to TRBJ2-7, with TRBD1 identical over 7 bases. After removal of 5 bases from V and 6 bases from J, the junction contained 16 bases not matched to a gene. This CDR3 is built from 16 residues. Germline V gene sequence: CDR1 SGHAT, CDR2 FQNNGV.

With regard to this clonotype: Given a much more abundant clone one base away, this may be a read error. Here the CDR3 reads CASSCPAGSPEAFF. DNA of the CDR3: TGTGCCAGCAGCTGCCCGGCAGGGTCGCCTGAAGCTTTCTTT. The chain joins TRBV11-2 to TRBJ1-1, with a weak D call TRBD1 (5 bases). This CDR3 has 14 residues. The germline gives CDR1 SGHAT, CDR2 FQNNGV. V lost 4 bases to trimming and J lost 6 bases, with 15 bases between them.

The chain uses TRBV4-1 and TRBJ1-5, with 9 bases lining up with TRBD1. The CDR3 loop spans 16 amino acids. Germline trimming cut 3 bases from V and 5 bases from J; bases unmatched to any gene: 8. The germline V gene has CDR1 MGHRA and CDR2 YSYEKL. The chain's CDR3 is CASSHLRGQGDQPQHF. DNA for the CDR3: TGCGCCAGCAGCCATCTCCGGGGACAGGGTGATCAGCCCCAGCATTTT.